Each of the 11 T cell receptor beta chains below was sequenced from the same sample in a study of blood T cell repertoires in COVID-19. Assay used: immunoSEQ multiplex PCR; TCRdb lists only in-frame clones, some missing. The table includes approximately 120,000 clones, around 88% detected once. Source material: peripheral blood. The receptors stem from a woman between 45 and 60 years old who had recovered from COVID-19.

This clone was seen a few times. The CDR3 loop reads CASSPTGGSPLHF. The CDR3 DNA reads as TGCGCCAGCAGCCCGACAGGGGGTTCACCCCTCCACTTT. The V call is TRBV4-1, the J call TRBJ1-6; 9 nucleotides align to TRBD1. The CDR3 has 13 amino acids. Germline V lookup: CDR1 MGHRA, CDR2 YSYEKL. With V trimmed by 4 bases and J by 9 bases, 1 base remained unmatched.

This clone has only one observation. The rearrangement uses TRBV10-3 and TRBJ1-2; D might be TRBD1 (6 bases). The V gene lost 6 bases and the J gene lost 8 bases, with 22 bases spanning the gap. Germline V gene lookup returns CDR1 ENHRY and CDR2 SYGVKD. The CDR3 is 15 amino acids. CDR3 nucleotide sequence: TGTGCCATCAGGGACAGCACTAATGCTCTTCGGGGCTACACCTTC. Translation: CAIRDSTNALRGYTF.

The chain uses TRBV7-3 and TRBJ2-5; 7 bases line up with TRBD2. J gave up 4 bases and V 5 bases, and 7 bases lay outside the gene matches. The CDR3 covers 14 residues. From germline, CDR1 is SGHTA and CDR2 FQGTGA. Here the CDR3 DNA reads TGTGCCAGCAGCCCAGCGGGGTCGGGAGAGACCCAGTACTTC. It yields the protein CASSPAGSGETQYF.

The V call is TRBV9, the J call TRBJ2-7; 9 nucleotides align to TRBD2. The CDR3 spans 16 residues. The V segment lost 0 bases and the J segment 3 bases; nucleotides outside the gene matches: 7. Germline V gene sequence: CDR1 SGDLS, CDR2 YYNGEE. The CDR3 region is CASSVGGGREYYEQYF. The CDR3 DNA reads TGTGCCAGCAGCGTAGGTGGCGGGAGGGAGTACTACGAGCAGTACTTC.

The CDR3 DNA follows: TGTGCCAGCAGCGCGGCCCAGACTAGCGGGGGGTCATCAGATACGCAGTATTTT. Translation gives CASSAAQTSGGSSDTQYF. The V call is TRBV5-4, the J call TRBJ2-3; TRBD2 matches 13 bases. The CDR3 covers 18 residues. Germline values: CDR1 SGHNT, CDR2 YYREEE (reference sequence). Germline trimming cut 4 bases from V and 4 bases from J; bases unmatched to any gene: 12. Drawing the rest from reference TRBV5-4 and TRBJ2-3, the complete variable domain is ETGVTQSPTHLIKTRGQQVTLRCSSQSGHNTVSWYQQALGQGPQFIFQYYREEENGRGNFPPRFSGLQFPNYSSELNVNALELDDSALYLCASSAAQTSGGSSDTQYFGPGTRLTVL.

The CDR3 DNA reads as TGTGCCAGCAGCAAACCCGGGACTAGCATGGGTCCCTACGAGCAGTACTTC. Residues: CASSKPGTSMGPYEQYF. The chain combines TRBV21-1 with TRBJ2-7; the table gives TRBD2 as D, unverified against the DNA. TRBV21-1 is reported as a pseudogene. The CDR3 runs to 17 residues.

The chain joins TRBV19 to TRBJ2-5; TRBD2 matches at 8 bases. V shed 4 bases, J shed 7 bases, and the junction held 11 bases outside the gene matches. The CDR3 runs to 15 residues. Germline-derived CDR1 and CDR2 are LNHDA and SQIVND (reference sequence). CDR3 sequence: CASSTFSGLGTTQYF. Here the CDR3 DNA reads TGTGCCAGTAGTACCTTTTCGGGACTAGGGACGACCCAGTACTTC.

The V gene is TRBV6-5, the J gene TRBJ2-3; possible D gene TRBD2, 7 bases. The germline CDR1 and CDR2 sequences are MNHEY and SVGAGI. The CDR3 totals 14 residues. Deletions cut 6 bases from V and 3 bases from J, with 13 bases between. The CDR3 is CASREGGATDTQYF. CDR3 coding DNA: TGTGCCAGCAGAGAGGGGGGGGCGACAGATACGCAGTATTTT.

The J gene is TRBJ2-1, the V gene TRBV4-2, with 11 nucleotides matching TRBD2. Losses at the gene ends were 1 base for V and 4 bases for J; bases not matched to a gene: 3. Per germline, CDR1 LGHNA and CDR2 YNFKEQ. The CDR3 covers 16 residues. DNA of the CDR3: TGTGCCAGCAGCCAAGTTAGCGGGGGGGGGTACAATGAGCAGTTCTTC. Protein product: CASSQVSGGGYNEQFF.

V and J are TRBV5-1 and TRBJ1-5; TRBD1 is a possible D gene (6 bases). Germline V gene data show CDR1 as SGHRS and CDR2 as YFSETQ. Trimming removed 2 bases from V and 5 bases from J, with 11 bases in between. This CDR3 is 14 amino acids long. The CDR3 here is CASSFTGSDQPQHF. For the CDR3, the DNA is TGCGCCAGCAGCTTTACAGGGTCCGATCAGCCCCAGCATTTT. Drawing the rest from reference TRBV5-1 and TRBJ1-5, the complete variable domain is KAGVTQTPRYLIKTRGQQVTLSCSPISGHRSVSWYQQTPGQGLQFLFEYFSETQRNKGNFPGRFSGRQFSNSRSEMNVSTLELGDSALYLCASSFTGSDQPQHFGDGTRLSIL.

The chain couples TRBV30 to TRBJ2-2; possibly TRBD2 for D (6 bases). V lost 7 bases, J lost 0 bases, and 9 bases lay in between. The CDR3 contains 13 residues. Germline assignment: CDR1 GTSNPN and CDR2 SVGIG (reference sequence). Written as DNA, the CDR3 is TGTGCCTCCGGGACTTCGAACACCGGGGAGCTGTTTTTT. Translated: CASGTSNTGELFF.